This T cell receptor beta chain was identified during a study of blood T cell repertoires in COVID-19. Study-wide background: PBMCs, B-cell-depleted T cells, or T cells were the source of the cDNA or gDNA that made up the material.

Recruited during active infection, patients (from Seattle) were subsequently followed longitudinally. Original handling: Reference gene primer amplification gave estimated nucleated cell counts. Only in-frame clones appear in the TCRdb table, and some are missing; sequencing was by immunoSEQ multiplex PCR. V, J and clone size were drawn from that table, and D and trimming were deduced from the DNA. The table lists around 290,000 clones, 80% to 95% of them singletons, with 2% to 2.5% in the top ten. This CDR3 comprises 16 residues. Germline V gene sequence: CDR1 WNHNN, CDR2 SYGVQD (reference sequence). V was clipped by 6 bases and J by 3 bases; unmatched bases: 8.

The source material was peripheral blood. The chain carries TRBV10-1 and TRBJ2-7, with 13 bases identical to TRBD2. The TCR sequence derives from a woman aged 25 to 39 with COVID-19, enrolled during active disease. CDR3 region: CASSPSGTSGNYEQYF. Written as DNA, the CDR3 is TGCGCCAGCAGCCCTTCCGGGACTAGCGGGAACTACGAGCAGTACTTC.